Below, 18 T cell receptor beta chains from the same sample are listed, as sequenced in a study of T cell changes during pregnancy in multiple sclerosis. Sequencing was performed with immunoSEQ multiplex PCR; in TCRdb, only in-frame clones are kept and a portion is missing. Of 90,000 to 130,000 clones listed, about 94% are singletons. The starting material was peripheral blood, obtained in the third trimester of pregnancy. The receptor source for this set is a female donor with multiple sclerosis, enrolled in a pregnancy study.

The chain combines TRBV5-1 with TRBJ2-7; D possibly corresponds to TRBD2 (6 bases). Trimming took 1 base from V and 3 from J, leaving 8 bases between them. CDR1 is SGHRS and CDR2 is YFSETQ in the germline V gene. The CDR3 contains 13 residues. The CDR3, as DNA: TGCGCCAGCAGCTTGAAGACTAGCTACGAGCAGTACTTC. Amino acid sequence: CASSLKTSYEQYF.

The J gene is TRBJ1-1, the V gene TRBV5-1, with unresolved D. The CDR3 contains 12 residues. V was cut by 1 base and J by 7 bases, with 8 bases left in between. Germline CDR1 SGHRS, CDR2 YFSETQ. The CDR3, as DNA: TGCGCCAGCAGCTTGTCAGGAAATGAAGCTTTCTTT. Amino acids: CASSLSGNEAFF.

This chain joins TRBV5-1 and TRBJ1-1, with 11 bases identical to TRBD1. The CDR3 consists of 16 residues. V shed 4 bases and J 1 base; nucleotides not matched to a gene: 6. The V gene's germline CDR1 is SGHRS and CDR2 YFSETQ. CDR3 sequence: CASSRDRGGGNTEAFF. The CDR3 nucleotides are TGCGCCAGCAGCAGGGACAGGGGGGGTGGGAACACTGAAGCTTTCTTT.

The V gene is TRBV5-8, the J gene TRBJ1-3, with D possibly being TRBD1 (5 bases). The CDR3 has 15 residues. Looked up from germline, CDR1 is SGHTS and CDR2 is YDEGEE. Trimming removed 4 bases from V and 8 bases from J, with 19 bases in between. The CDR3 DNA is TGTGCCAGCAGCCCGGAAGGGGACGCGGGACACACCATATATTTT. Translating gives CASSPEGDAGHTIYF.

V and J are TRBV29-1 and TRBJ2-5; 9 positions match TRBD1. The last part of the DNA fits TRBJ2-7 better; the J call may be wrong. The germline V gene has CDR1 SQVTM and CDR2 ANQGSEA. There are 14 residues in the CDR3. CDR3 loop: CSVETTGGSYEQYF. The CDR3 nucleotides are TGCAGCGTTGAAACGACAGGGGGGTCCTACGAGCAGTACTTC.

The chain uses TRBV5-6 and TRBJ2-3, with D perhaps matching TRBD1 (6 bases). The CDR3 has 15 residues. V lost 2 bases, J lost 0 bases, and 10 bases lay in between. Germline CDR1 SGHDT, CDR2 YYEEEE. The CDR3 sequence: CASSLGQRSTDTQYF. The CDR3 nucleotides are TGTGCCAGCAGCTTAGGACAGAGGAGCACAGATACGCAGTATTTT. Filled out from reference TRBV5-6 and TRBJ2-3, the complete variable domain reads DAGVTQSPTHLIKTRGQQVTLRCSPKSGHDTVSWYQQALGQGPQFIFQYYEEEERQRGNFPDRFSGHQFPNYSSELNVNALLLGDSALYLCASSLGQRSTDTQYFGPGTRLTVL.

V gene TRBV9 combines with J gene TRBJ2-5; D might be TRBD1 (7 bases). The CDR3 length is 15 residues. Germline loops: CDR1 SGDLS, CDR2 YYNGEE. Trimming cost V 0 bases and J 5 bases, with 14 bases left between them. Here the CDR3 DNA reads TGTGCCAGCAGCGTAGACGAGGGGGCGGGGGAGACCCAGTACTTC. Its protein product is CASSVDEGAGETQYF.

The chain is built from TRBV11-2 and TRBJ1-1; 8 bases map to TRBD1. The germline CDR1 and CDR2 sequences are SGHAT and FQNNGV. V was pared by 5 bases and J by 0 bases, with 5 bases of the junction left unmatched. The CDR3 consists of 15 residues. The CDR3 region has the DNA TGTGCCAGCAGCCCCCGACAGGGGATGAACACTGAAGCTTTCTTT. This translates into CASSPRQGMNTEAFF.

The rearrangement links TRBV6-1 to TRBJ2-1, with 7 positions matching TRBD1. This CDR3 is 15 amino acids long. CDR1 is MNHNS, CDR2 SASEGT, per germline. Trimming took 3 bases from V and 5 from J; bases not matched to a gene: 7. The CDR3 DNA follows: TGTGCCAGCAGTGACAGGGGGTCCTTTCACAATGAGCAGTTCTTC. It yields the protein CASSDRGSFHNEQFF.

This sequence joins TRBV6-4 and TRBJ2-3; a possible D gene is TRBD1 (5 bases). This CDR3 contains 14 residues. Trimming left V 5 bases short and J 0 bases short, with 9 bases between. CDR1 and CDR2 (germline): MRHNA, SNTAGT. The CDR3 region is CASSKGLSTDTQYF. The CDR3 DNA follows: TGTGCCAGCAGTAAGGGGCTTAGCACAGATACGCAGTATTTT.

The chain joins TRBV28 to TRBJ1-4; D possibly corresponds to TRBD1 (6 bases). The CDR3 has 13 amino acids. From germline, CDR1 is MDHEN and CDR2 SYDVKM. V dropped 6 bases and J dropped 5 bases, with 10 bases sitting between them. CDR3 in DNA: TGTGCCAGCAGAGGGCAGGGGAATGAAAAACTGTTTTTT. This encodes CASRGQGNEKLFF.

The V call is TRBV6-5, the J call TRBJ1-1; 7 bases align to TRBD1. The V segment lost 2 bases and the J segment 1 base; nucleotides outside the gene matches: 1. The germline V gene encodes CDR1 MNHEY and CDR2 SVGAGI. CDR3 size: 14 residues. CDR3 protein: CASSYGTANTEAFF. The CDR3 coding sequence is TGTGCCAGCAGTTACGGGACAGCGAACACTGAAGCTTTCTTT.

The chain links TRBV6-1 to TRBJ1-5, with D tentatively TRBD1 (5 bases). V was clipped by 4 bases and J by 8 bases, with 12 bases between them. This CDR3 contains 13 residues. Germline V gives CDR1 MNHNS, CDR2 SASEGT. The CDR3: CASSAGHREPQHF. The CDR3 nucleotides are TGTGCCAGCAGTGCAGGGCATCGGGAGCCCCAGCATTTT.

The rearrangement uses TRBV6-4 and TRBJ1-5, with D uncertain. This CDR3 region has 15 residues. The V end lost 3 bases, the J end lost 1 base, and 10 bases lay between the germline ends. Germline lookup yields CDR1 MRHNA and CDR2 SNTAGT. The chain's CDR3 is CASSDSAGSNQPQHF. The CDR3 DNA sequence: TGTGCCAGCAGTGATTCGGCGGGGAGCAATCAGCCCCAGCATTTT.

This clone showed up just once. V usage is TRBV19 and J usage is TRBJ1-4; possibly TRBD1 for D (6 bases). CDR3 length equals 16 residues. CDR1 is LNHDA, CDR2 SQIVND, per germline (reference sequence). Trimming pared 4 bases from V and 0 bases from J, leaving 12 bases between. The CDR3 region is CASSTGQIATNEKLFF. The DNA of the CDR3 is TGTGCCAGTAGTACAGGACAGATAGCAACTAATGAAAAACTGTTTTTT.

This clone was picked up one time. J is TRBJ2-3 and V is TRBV7-6, with a weak D call TRBD1 (6 bases). CDR1 is SGHVS and CDR2 is FNYEAQ in the germline V gene. Trimming took off 1 base at V and 6 bases at J, with 14 bases between the two ends. CDR3 length: 15 amino acids. The CDR3 DNA reads TGTGCCAGCAGCTTAGAATGGGGGCCAAGGGATACGCAGTATTTT. Translated: CASSLEWGPRDTQYF.

This clone was detected only once. This chain connects TRBV6-1 to TRBJ2-3, with TRBD2 identical over 7 bases. The trim removed 6 bases at V and 0 bases at J, leaving 6 bases unmatched. This CDR3 is built from 15 residues. Germline assignment: CDR1 MNHNS and CDR2 SASEGT. The CDR3 is CASSPTGGSTDTQYF. CDR3 sequence (DNA): TGTGCCAGCAGCCCGACGGGGGGTAGCACAGATACGCAGTATTTT.

The gene calls are TRBV5-1 and TRBJ2-5; TRBD1 might be the D (5 bases). V was trimmed by 4 bases and J by 2 bases, leaving 18 bases between them. CDR1 SGHRS and CDR2 YFSETQ come from the germline V gene. The CDR3 sequence is 16 residues long. The CDR3 here is CASSRVNGQLQETQYF. CDR3 in DNA: TGCGCCAGCAGCCGAGTAAACGGACAACTACAAGAGACCCAGTACTTC.